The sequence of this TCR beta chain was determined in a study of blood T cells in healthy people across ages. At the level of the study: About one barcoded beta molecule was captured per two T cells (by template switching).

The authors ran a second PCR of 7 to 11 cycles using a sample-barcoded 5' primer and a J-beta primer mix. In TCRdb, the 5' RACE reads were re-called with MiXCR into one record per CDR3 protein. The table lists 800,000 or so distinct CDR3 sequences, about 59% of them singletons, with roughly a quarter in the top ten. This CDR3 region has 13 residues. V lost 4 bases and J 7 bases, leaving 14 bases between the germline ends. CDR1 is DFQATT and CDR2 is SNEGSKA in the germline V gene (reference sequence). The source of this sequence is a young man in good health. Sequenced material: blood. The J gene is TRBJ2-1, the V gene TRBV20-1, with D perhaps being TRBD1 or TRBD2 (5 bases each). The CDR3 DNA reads TGCAGTGCTATGAGGGGAGTGGGAAATGAGCAGTTCTTC. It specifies CSAMRGVGNEQFF.